This is a list of T cell receptor beta chains from one sample in a study of control samples from healthy donors and cancer patients. Using immunoSEQ multiplex PCR, the repertoire was profiled, and TCRdb retains in-frame clones only, with some absent. Here the sample spans roughly 30,000 clones, 85% to 95% being singletons. Sequenced sample: PBMCs. These receptors all come from a man between 35 and 55 years old with colorectal cancer. The CDR3 runs from the conserved cysteine through the conserved F or W. D genes are given only for firm matches. Only part of the rows carry a size: once, few, many, or a class if the clone is expanded.

V: TRBV7-2
size: .
J: TRBJ2-5
D: .
DNA: TGTGCCAGCAGCTTAGCTTTGACTACCCGGGAAGAGACCCAGTACTTC
CDR3: CASSLALTTREETQYF

V: TRBV18
size: .
J: TRBJ1-6
D: TRBD1
DNA: TGTGCCAGCTCACCGCAGAAGGGGGACAGGGCCAATTCACCCCTCCACTTT
CDR3: CASSPQKGDRANSPLHF

V: TRBV3-1/TRBV3-2
size: once
J: TRBJ2-6
D: .
DNA: TGTGCCAGCAGCCAAATTGCGGGCTCTGGGGCCAACGTCCTGACTTTC
CDR3: CASSQIAGSGANVLTF

V: TRBV7-9
size: .
J: TRBJ1-1
D: .
DNA: TGTGCCAGCAGCCCCCGGATCAGAGAAGGAGGAGCTTTCTTT
CDR3: CASSPRIREGGAFF

V: TRBV5-1
size: .
J: TRBJ2-1
D: TRBD1
DNA: TGCGCCAGCAGCCCCGGGACAGGGGGCTATAATGAGCAGTTCTTC
CDR3: CASSPGTGGYNEQFF

V: TRBV6-2/TRBV6-3
size: .
J: TRBJ1-2
D: .
DNA: TGTGCCAGCAGTTACTCTCAAGGATGGGCAGATTATTCTGGCTACACCTTC
CDR3: CASSYSQGWADYSGYTF

V: TRBV27
size: .
J: TRBJ2-6
D: .
DNA: TGTGCCAGCACCCGAGGGGCTGGGGCCAACGTCCTGACTTTC
CDR3: CASTRGAGANVLTF

V: TRBV9
size: .
J: TRBJ1-4
D: TRBD1
DNA: TGTGCCAGCAGCGTTAGTGGACAGGGTCTCGGAAGTGAAAAACTGTTTTTT
CDR3: CASSVSGQGLGSEKLFF

V: TRBV29-1
size: .
J: TRBJ1-2
D: .
DNA: TGCAGCGTTCCTCGGATGGACAGCTTCTATGGCTACACCTTC
CDR3: CSVPRMDSFYGYTF

V: TRBV19
size: .
J: TRBJ1-4
D: .
DNA: TGTGCCAGTAGTTCCCCGGCGGAAACTAATGAAAAACTGTTTTTT
CDR3: CASSSPAETNEKLFF

V: TRBV6-1
size: .
J: TRBJ2-5
D: TRBD1
DNA: TGTGCCAGCAGTGAGCCGGGACAGGGTTTTTTCCAAGAGACCCAGTACTTC
CDR3: CASSEPGQGFFQETQYF

V: TRBV7-8
size: .
J: TRBJ2-7
D: .
DNA: TGTGCCAGCAGCCCGCGACGGAGCTCCTACGAGCAGTACTTC
CDR3: CASSPRRSSYEQYF

V: TRBV9
size: .
J: TRBJ1-1
D: .
DNA: TGTGCCAGCAGCTCCGGGATTGGGAACACTGAAGCTTTCTTT
CDR3: CASSSGIGNTEAFF

V: TRBV6-5
size: .
J: TRBJ2-2
D: .
DNA: TGTGCCAGCTGGGCGGCGAACACCGGGGAGCTGTTTTTT
CDR3: CASWAANTGELFF

V: TRBV9
size: .
J: TRBJ2-2
D: .
DNA: TGTGCCAGCAGCGGTTGGACGGACGAGGAGCTGTTTTTT
CDR3: CASSGWTDEELFF

V: TRBV6-2/TRBV6-3
size: .
J: TRBJ1-2
D: TRBD1
DNA: TGTGCCAGCAGCCCTGACAGGGTTTCTTCGTTCTATGGCTACACCTTC
CDR3: CASSPDRVSSFYGYTF

V: TRBV20-1
size: .
J: TRBJ2-7
D: TRBD2
DNA: TGCAGTGCTACGGCGCCGGGAGGGTCCTTCTTC
CDR3: CSATAPGGSFF

V: TRBV6-5
size: .
J: TRBJ1-2
D: .
DNA: TGTGCCAGCAGCCTTCAACGGGGGGGCTACACCTTC
CDR3: CASSLQRGGYTF